This T cell receptor (beta chain) was obtained from a study of glioma-infiltrating T cells. Study-level information: Glioblastomas were WHO grade IV, sampled at first diagnosis; low-grade were grade II.

The study, taken as a whole, reports: CDR3 overlap between tissue and blood was very small.

Trimming stripped 5 bases from V and 1 base from J, with 11 bases between. The CDR3 runs 14 residues. Germline V gene data show CDR1 as SEHNR and CDR2 as FQNEAQ (reference sequence). Amplification of TCR alpha and beta CDR3 regions from RNA used iRepertoire nested multiplex PCR. TCRdb recomputed calls from the multiplex PCR reads with MiXCR, one row per CDR3 protein. The sample holds about 400,000 distinct CDR3 sequences, 41% seen once. This clonotype was seen at least ten times. No antigen is known for it. The clonotype originates from a human donor with low-grade glioma or glioblastoma, undergoing nonglioma brain surgery, or in good health (not recorded which). Sequenced input: glioma tissue, nonneoplastic brain tissue, or PBMCs (not recorded which). The V and J genes are TRBV7-9 and TRBJ1-1; D may be TRBD1 (6 bases). This chain's CDR3 is CASSSGQTNTEAFF. In DNA, the CDR3 is TGTGCCAGCAGCAGCGGACAGACGAACACTGAAGCTTTCTTT. The variable domain in full, with the rest retrieved from reference TRBV7-9 and TRBJ1-1, is DTGVSQNPRHKITKRGQNVTFRCDPISEHNRLYWYRQTLGQGPEFLTYFQNEAQLEKSRLLSDRFSAERPKGSFSTLEIQRTEQGDSAMYLCASSSGQTNTEAFFGQGTRLTVV.